One sample yielded the 18 T cell receptor beta chains listed below, sequenced in a study of cytomegalovirus exposure and HLA in healthy donors. The PCR contained 60 Vbeta and 13 Jbeta primers. Some clones are missing from TCRdb's copy, which holds only in-frame ones; the method was immunoSEQ multiplex PCR. Among around 150,000 clones listed, about 75% were seen once. Sequenced: PBMCs. The receptors here all came from a young man in good health and CMV-seropositive.

The rearrangement joins TRBV6-1 to TRBJ2-3, with D perhaps matching TRBD1 (5 bases). Trimming took 4 bases from V and 5 from J, leaving 16 bases between them. This CDR3 region has 15 residues. Germline values: CDR1 MNHNS, CDR2 SASEGT. CDR3 sequence (DNA): TGTGCCAGCAGTGCCGTAAGCCCCGGACAAGATACGCAGTATTTT. Encoded protein: CASSAVSPGQDTQYF.

The chain joins TRBV28 to TRBJ1-1; 7 nucleotides agree with TRBD1. V was pared by 6 bases and J by 4 bases, with 11 bases of the junction left unmatched. CDR1 MDHEN and CDR2 SYDVKM come from the germline V gene. This CDR3 has 15 residues. Here the CDR3 reads CASSPWAGGFTEAFF. In nucleotides, the CDR3 is TGTGCCAGCAGCCCTTGGGCAGGGGGGTTCACTGAAGCTTTCTTT.

The V gene is TRBV30, the J gene TRBJ1-2; D possibly corresponds to TRBD1 (5 bases). Per germline, CDR1 GTSNPN and CDR2 SVGIG (reference sequence). CDR3 length equals 13 residues. Trimming pared 2 bases from V and 3 bases from J, leaving 10 bases between. The CDR3 is CAWSSAGDYGYTF. The CDR3 nucleotides are TGTGCCTGGAGTTCCGCGGGGGACTATGGCTACACCTTC.

V usage is TRBV11-2 and J usage is TRBJ1-2, with 8 bases fitting TRBD1. This CDR3 has 15 amino acids. The V and J ends lost 5 bases and 6 bases, in that order; junction bases with no gene match: 11. Germline V gives CDR1 SGHAT, CDR2 FQNNGV. CDR3 sequence (DNA): TGTGCCAGCAGCCGTAGTCAGGGGGCGCAGGATGGCTACACCTTC. It yields the protein CASSRSQGAQDGYTF.

The chain uses TRBV5-1 and TRBJ2-5; 10 nucleotides match TRBD2. The V segment lost 4 bases and the J segment 2 bases; nucleotides outside the gene matches: 5. The germline V gene encodes CDR1 SGHRS and CDR2 YFSETQ. CDR3 size: 15 residues. The CDR3 region is CASSVLAGTQETQYF. The CDR3, as DNA: TGCGCCAGCAGCGTACTAGCGGGAACACAAGAGACCCAGTACTTC.

V is TRBV7-6 and J is TRBJ2-5; D might be TRBD2 (6 bases). Per the germline V gene, CDR1 is SGHVS and CDR2 is FNYEAQ. V shed 6 bases and J shed 5 bases, with 16 bases lying between them. The CDR3 has 14 amino acids. The CDR3 region has the DNA TGTGCCAGCAGAGGGAGGAGGGGTGATGAGACCCAGTACTTC. The encoded protein is CASRGRRGDETQYF. Full variable domain (rest looked up from reference TRBV7-6 and TRBJ2-5): GAGVSQSPRYKVTKRGQDVALRCDPISGHVSLYWYRQALGQGPEFLTYFNYEAQQDKSGLPNDRFSAERPEGSISTLTIQRTEQRDSAMYRCASRGRRGDETQYFGPGTRLLVL.

In regard to this clone: The identical CDR3 is also encoded by other nucleotide sequences in the sample. V and J are TRBV28 and TRBJ2-7, with TRBD2 matching over 7 bases. Per germline, CDR1 MDHEN and CDR2 SYDVKM. V lost 2 bases and J lost 5; bases outside the gene matches: 0. This CDR3 comprises 12 residues. CDR3 protein: CASSLGRDEQYF. The DNA of the CDR3 is TGTGCCAGCAGTTTAGGGAGGGACGAGCAGTACTTC.

The chain uses TRBV5-1 and TRBJ2-7; 7 bases line up with TRBD2. With V trimmed by 3 bases and J by 2 bases, 8 bases remained unmatched. This CDR3 is built from 15 residues. Germline assignment: CDR1 SGHRS and CDR2 YFSETQ. CDR3 bases: TGCGCCAGCAGCTCTCGAAGCGGGACCGCCTACGAGCAGTACTTC. It specifies CASSSRSGTAYEQYF.

This clone has a single count. The rearrangement joins TRBV4-2 to TRBJ2-7, with 8 bases fitting TRBD2. The CDR3 runs to 14 residues. Germline CDR1 reads LGHNA; CDR2 reads YNFKEQ. V was clipped by 4 bases and J by 2 bases; unmatched bases: 4. The CDR3 spells CASSPTSGPYEQYF. CDR3 in DNA: TGTGCCAGCAGCCCAACTAGCGGACCCTACGAGCAGTACTTC.

The V and J genes are TRBV2 and TRBJ2-3; 7 bases fit TRBD1. The J segment lost 4 bases and the V segment lost 10 bases, leaving 14 bases of the junction unmatched. The germline gives CDR1 SNHLY, CDR2 FYNNEI. This CDR3 has 15 residues. The CDR3 protein is CATNSGGSPADTQYF. The CDR3 DNA reads TGTGCCACAAATTCAGGGGGTAGTCCCGCAGATACGCAGTATTTT.

The V gene is TRBV19, the J gene TRBJ2-6, with TRBD2 matching over 7 bases. Per germline, CDR1 LNHDA and CDR2 SQIVND (reference sequence). The CDR3 sequence is 18 residues long. Germline trimming cut 3 bases from V and 2 bases from J; bases unmatched to any gene: 10. The CDR3, as DNA: TGTGCCAGTAGTATTCCCCTAACTAGCGTCGCTGGGGCCAACGTCCTGACTTTC. Its translation: CASSIPLTSVAGANVLTF.

The rearrangement joins TRBV25-1 to TRBJ2-5; 7 positions match TRBD2. Trimming removed 4 bases from V and 4 bases from J; junction bases left unmatched: 0. The CDR3 is 12 amino acids. Germline V gene lookup returns CDR1 MGHDK and CDR2 SYGVNS. The CDR3 DNA reads TGTGCCAGCAGTGCGGGGGGAGAGACCCAGTACTTC. It encodes CASSAGGETQYF.

This rearrangement joins TRBV29-1 to TRBJ2-7; 8 bases line up with TRBD1. CDR1 is SQVTM and CDR2 is ANQGSEA in the germline V gene. The CDR3 sequence is 12 residues long. Trimming removed 6 bases from V and 0 bases from J; junction bases left unmatched: 1. In nucleotides, the CDR3 is TGCAGCGTGGGACAGGACTCCTACGAGCAGTACTTC. It codes for CSVGQDSYEQYF.

The rearrangement uses TRBV10-2 and TRBJ1-1; no clear D gene. The V gene's germline CDR1 is WSHSY and CDR2 SAAADI. The CDR3 has 14 residues. The ends were cut back, 1 base at V and 1 base at J, with 7 bases in the middle. The CDR3 DNA is TGCGCCAGCAGTGAGTGGAGACCGAACACTGAAGCTTTCTTT. Protein: CASSEWRPNTEAFF.

This chain uses TRBV2 with TRBJ2-7, with D hard to call. CDR1 is SNHLY and CDR2 is FYNNEI in the germline V gene. V gave up 5 bases and J gave up 2 bases, with 13 bases separating them. This CDR3 has 14 residues. CDR3 amino acids: CASSLDSLAYEQYF. CDR3 coding DNA: TGTGCCAGCAGTTTAGACTCCCTCGCCTACGAGCAGTACTTC. Looking up the rest from reference TRBV2 and TRBJ2-7 gives the full variable domain: EPEVTQTPSHQVTQMGQEVILRCVPISNHLYFYWYRQILGQKVEFLVSFYNNEISEKSEIFDDQFSVERPDGSNFTLKIRSTKLEDSAMYFCASSLDSLAYEQYFGPGTRLTVT.

The V gene is TRBV28, the J gene TRBJ1-1; D gene uncertain. Germline CDR1 reads MDHEN; CDR2 reads SYDVKM. The CDR3 extends over 12 amino acids. Trimming cost V 5 bases and J 3 bases, with 7 bases left between them. DNA for the CDR3: TGTGCCAGCAGTACCGGGGACACTGAAGCTTTCTTT. This translates into CASSTGDTEAFF.

This chain connects TRBV28 to TRBJ2-5; D is ambiguous. CDR1 is MDHEN and CDR2 is SYDVKM in the germline V gene. The CDR3 spans 11 residues. The germline V and J ends were trimmed by 7 bases and 9 bases, with 12 bases remaining between them. The chain's CDR3 is CASTSSDAQYF. The CDR3 nucleotides read TGTGCCAGCACCTCAAGCGATGCCCAGTACTTC.

The chain couples TRBV29-1 to TRBJ2-1, with D tentatively TRBD1 (7 bases). Germline V gene data show CDR1 as SQVTM and CDR2 as ANQGSEA. Trimming pared 6 bases from V and 8 bases from J, leaving 14 bases between. CDR3 length: 12 amino acids. The CDR3 bases are TGCAGCGTCAGGGGGGTGGTAGATGAGCAGTTCTTC. Translating gives CSVRGVVDEQFF.